Listed here are 28 T cell receptor beta chains from one sample, sequenced in a study of T cell responses to AZD1222 COVID-19 vaccine. Sequencing was performed with immunoSEQ multiplex PCR; in TCRdb, only in-frame clones are kept and a portion is missing. The sample lists 200,000 or so clones, 80% to 90% seen once, with approximately 2.5% in the top ten. The sample in question was peripheral blood, obtained on day 0 of MenACWY control vaccination. The receptor source for this set is an adult in good health.

This chain uses TRBV13 with TRBJ2-7; 12 nucleotides line up with TRBD2. Germline V gives CDR1 PRHDT, CDR2 FYEKMQ (reference sequence). V lost 5 bases and J lost 5; bases outside the gene matches: 7. The CDR3 runs 15 residues. The CDR3 sequence: CASSTRTSGIDEQYF. For the CDR3, the DNA is TGTGCCAGCAGCACTAGGACTAGCGGGATAGACGAGCAGTACTTC.

This chain connects TRBV29-1 to TRBJ1-1, with 7 bases lining up with TRBD1. Germline CDR1 and CDR2: SQVTM and ANQGSEA. This CDR3 is 12 amino acids long. V lost 7 bases to trimming and J lost 4 bases; unmatched junction nucleotides: 6. The CDR3 reads CSAQQGRTEAFF. CDR3 coding DNA: TGCAGCGCCCAACAGGGGCGCACTGAAGCTTTCTTT.

The chain uses TRBV5-8 and TRBJ1-5; 12 nucleotides line up with TRBD1. J gave up 0 bases and V 5 bases, and 6 bases lay outside the gene matches. CDR1 and CDR2 from the germline V gene are SGHTS and YDEGEE. CDR3 length: 17 amino acids. CDR3 amino acids: CASSGTGGLYSNQPQHF. CDR3 DNA sequence: TGTGCCAGCAGTGGGACAGGGGGCTTATATAGCAATCAGCCCCAGCATTTT.

The genes are TRBV7-5 and TRBJ2-2. TRBV7-5 is annotated as a pseudogene. The CDR3 loop spans 18 amino acids. In nucleotides, the CDR3 is TGTGCCAGAAGCCCTTATATCGCGGCAGGCCCGAACACCGGGGAGCTGTTTTTT. Residues: CARSPYIAAGPNTGELFF.

The chain recombines TRBV9 with TRBJ1-2, with TRBD1 identical over 8 bases. The length of the CDR3 is 14 residues. Trimming took 2 bases from V and 5 from J; bases not matched to a gene: 5. Germline V gene sequence: CDR1 SGDLS, CDR2 YYNGEE. CDR3 nucleotides: TGTGCCAGCAGCGTTGGACAGGGCGATTATGGCTACACCTTC. Amino acids: CASSVGQGDYGYTF.

The chain links TRBV5-6 to TRBJ2-5, with 8 bases that match TRBD1. This CDR3 region has 15 residues. The germline CDR1 and CDR2 sequences are SGHDT and YYEEEE. V gave up 1 base and J gave up 3 bases; unmatched junction bases: 5. CDR3 nucleotide sequence: TGTGCCAGCAGCTTGCCCCAGGGGGCGGAAGAGACCCAGTACTTC. This sequence encodes CASSLPQGAEETQYF.

The chain has TRBV28 and TRBJ2-7; 10 bases align to TRBD2. CDR1 is MDHEN and CDR2 is SYDVKM in the germline V gene. V shed 4 bases, J shed 4 bases, and the junction held 10 bases outside the gene matches. The CDR3 has 16 residues. CDR3 nucleotide sequence: TGTGCCAGCAGTTCCCCCGCGATAGCGGGAGGATACGAGCAGTACTTC. Its translation is CASSSPAIAGGYEQYF.

This chain connects TRBV6-5 to TRBJ1-2, with D unresolved. V dropped 0 bases and J dropped 1 base, with 12 bases sitting between them. Germline CDR1 and CDR2: MNHEY and SVGAGI. The CDR3 is 16 residues long. The CDR3 protein is CASSYSSIGDNYGYTF. DNA for the CDR3: TGTGCCAGCAGTTACTCGTCGATCGGGGATAACTATGGCTACACCTTC.

The chain uses TRBV30 and TRBJ1-1; D unclear. The CDR3 covers 11 residues. Germline CDR1 reads GTSNPN; CDR2 reads SVGIG (reference sequence). Trimming stripped 5 bases from V and 8 bases from J, with 12 bases between. DNA of the CDR3: TGTGCCTGGCGCACAGTCGGAGAAGCTTTCTTT. It encodes CAWRTVGEAFF.

This chain connects TRBV7-3 to TRBJ2-2; 9 bases map to TRBD2. The germline V gene has CDR1 SGHTA and CDR2 FQGTGA. CDR3 length: 16 residues. Trimming cost V 0 bases and J 4 bases; bases outside gene matches: 3. CDR3 in amino acids: CASSLTSGGRTGELFF. As DNA, the CDR3 is TGTGCCAGCAGCTTAACTAGCGGGGGCCGCACCGGGGAGCTGTTTTTT.

This chain links TRBV28 with TRBJ1-6, with D unclear. The V end lost 5 bases, the J end lost 5 bases, and 10 bases lay between the germline ends. The length of the CDR3 is 14 residues. Germline V gives CDR1 MDHEN, CDR2 SYDVKM. This CDR3 reads CASSRLQNNSPLHF. As DNA, the CDR3 is TGTGCCAGCAGTAGACTTCAGAATAATTCACCCCTCCACTTT.

The gene calls are TRBV7-2 and TRBJ2-7; D may be TRBD1 (8 bases). CDR1 SGHTA and CDR2 FQGNSA come from the germline V gene. The V end was cut by 4 bases, the J end by 5 bases, with 15 bases between. The CDR3 has 14 residues. The CDR3 region has the DNA TGTGCCAGCAGCTCACGACAGGGGAGGGACGAGCAGTACTTC. As protein: CASSSRQGRDEQYF.

The J gene is TRBJ2-7, the V gene TRBV28, with a possible D match to TRBD1 (5 bases). CDR1 and CDR2 from the germline V gene are MDHEN and SYDVKM. This CDR3 region has 14 residues. V was shortened by 6 bases and J by 2 bases, with 14 bases between the two germline ends. CDR3 loop: CASSQDNLAYEQYF. The CDR3 DNA sequence: TGTGCCAGCAGCCAGGACAACTTGGCCTACGAGCAGTACTTC.

In its sample, this clone was seen a few times. This sequence joins TRBV10-1 and TRBJ2-7, with 9 bases identical to TRBD1. V was pared by 0 bases and J by 3 bases, with 15 bases of the junction left unmatched. The CDR3 runs 19 residues. The germline gives CDR1 WNHNN, CDR2 SYGVQD (reference sequence). The CDR3 protein is CASSESTGQGPLCGYEQYF. In DNA form, the CDR3 reads TGCGCCAGCAGTGAGTCGACGGGACAGGGACCCCTGTGCGGCTACGAGCAGTACTTC.

Turning to this clone: This sample also contains other DNA sequences that code for the same CDR3. The V call is TRBV9, the J call TRBJ2-7; D remains unclear. Deletions cut 0 bases from V and 0 bases from J, with 4 bases between. This CDR3 spans 13 amino acids. Germline CDR1 reads SGDLS; CDR2 reads YYNGEE. The CDR3 reads CASSVGDSYEQYF. CDR3 bases: TGTGCCAGCAGCGTAGGGGACTCCTACGAGCAGTACTTC. The full variable domain, its missing parts supplied by reference TRBV9 and TRBJ2-7, is DSGVTQTPKHLITATGQRVTLRCSPRSGDLSVYWYQQSLDQGLQFLIQYYNGEERAKGNILERFSAQQFPDLHSELNLSSLELGDSALYFCASSVGDSYEQYFGPGTRLTVT.

The rearrangement joins TRBV7-9 to TRBJ2-3; no definite D call. The germline V and J ends were trimmed by 0 bases and 0 bases, with 7 bases remaining between them. CDR3 length: 15 residues. The germline gives CDR1 SEHNR, CDR2 FQNEAQ (reference sequence). Written as DNA, the CDR3 is TGTGCCAGCAGCTTAGCATCCGGGAGCACAGATACGCAGTATTTT. Protein sequence: CASSLASGSTDTQYF.

The chain links TRBV5-4 to TRBJ1-6; a weak D match, TRBD1 (5 bases). The CDR3 covers 14 residues. The V and J ends lost 1 base and 10 bases respectively, with 12 bases between them. CDR1 and CDR2 from the germline V gene are SGHNT and YYREEE (reference sequence). Here the CDR3 reads CASSLRGLGSPLHF. The CDR3 DNA is TGTGCCAGCAGCTTGAGGGGTCTCGGGTCACCCCTCCACTTT.

The rearrangement uses TRBV6-6 and TRBJ1-1, with a weak D call TRBD1 (5 bases). The V gene's germline CDR1 is MNHNY and CDR2 SVGAGI (reference sequence). This CDR3 has 15 amino acids. Trimming stripped 2 bases from V and 0 bases from J, with 10 bases between. Written as DNA, the CDR3 is TGTGCCAGCAGTTACAGGGGCGGGGTGAACACTGAAGCTTTCTTT. This translates into CASSYRGGVNTEAFF.

The V and J genes are TRBV6-1 and TRBJ1-3; unclear D gene. V was clipped by 3 bases and J by 0 bases, with 12 bases between them. Germline-derived CDR1 and CDR2 are MNHNS and SASEGT. The CDR3 has 16 residues. CDR3 amino acids: CASSDLRSSSGNTIYF. In nucleotides, the CDR3 is TGTGCCAGCAGTGATCTTCGATCGAGCTCTGGAAACACCATATATTTT.

The V call is TRBV19, the J call TRBJ2-3; possibly TRBD1 for D (7 bases). V dropped 3 bases and J dropped 1 base, with 11 bases sitting between them. Germline values: CDR1 LNHDA, CDR2 SQIVND (reference sequence). This CDR3 spans 15 amino acids. CDR3 protein: CASSIGGTGTDTQYF. CDR3 DNA sequence: TGTGCCAGTAGTATTGGCGGGACAGGCACAGATACGCAGTATTTT.

The genes are TRBV18 and TRBJ2-1, with D hard to call. The CDR3 has 12 amino acids. Trimming shortened V by 3 bases and J by 4 bases, and 4 bases separated the two germline ends. Germline assignment: CDR1 KGHSH and CDR2 LQKENI. DNA for the CDR3: TGTGCCAGCTCACCCGAATACAATGAGCAGTTCTTC. Translated: CASSPEYNEQFF.

The chain has TRBV24-1 and TRBJ2-7; 7 bases align to TRBD1. The CDR3 length is 17 residues. V dropped 1 base and J dropped 3; count of bases not matched to a gene: 11. Germline CDR1 is KGHDR and CDR2 is SFDVKD. CDR3 in amino acids: CATSDLWPQGDSYEQYF. In DNA form, the CDR3 reads TGTGCCACCAGTGATTTATGGCCCCAGGGGGACAGCTACGAGCAGTACTTC.

This clone showed up just once. The chain recombines TRBV4-2 with TRBJ2-3; 11 bases line up with TRBD2. V gave up 0 bases and J gave up 6 bases; unmatched junction bases: 8. The germline V gene encodes CDR1 LGHNA and CDR2 YNFKEQ. The CDR3 extends over 17 amino acids. The CDR3: CASSQEPLAGVADTQYF. Here the CDR3 DNA reads TGTGCCAGCAGCCAAGAACCACTAGCGGGGGTAGCGGATACGCAGTATTTT.

CDR3 in amino acids: CASSFGVGTDTQYF. The CDR3 region has the DNA TGCGCCAGCAGCTTTGGGGTGGGCACAGATACGCAGTATTTT. The chain couples TRBV5-1 to TRBJ2-3; D gene unclear. Trimming left V 2 bases short and J 1 base short, with 8 bases between. Germline V gene lookup returns CDR1 SGHRS and CDR2 YFSETQ. This CDR3 spans 14 amino acids.

This chain joins TRBV5-1 and TRBJ1-4; D gene unclear. Per the germline V gene, CDR1 is SGHRS and CDR2 is YFSETQ. The CDR3 is 15 residues long. Trimming pared 0 bases from V and 6 bases from J, leaving 12 bases between. The CDR3 region is CASSLEGVGDEKLFF. The CDR3 region has the DNA TGCGCCAGCAGCTTGGAGGGAGTGGGAGATGAAAAACTGTTTTTT.

As to this clone: At one of its ends the junction is not consistent with the germline gene, which may arise from a read error. The genes are TRBV5-6 and TRBJ2-1; D is unclear. Germline assignment: CDR1 SGHDT and CDR2 YYEEEE. The CDR3 runs to 12 residues. The CDR3 protein is CASSRTSYEQFF. The CDR3 coding sequence is TGTGCCAGCAGCAGGACCTCTTATGAACAGTTCTTC.

The chain recombines TRBV13 with TRBJ2-7; D uncertain. Between the trimmed V and J ends, which lost 5 bases and 0 bases, there was a span of 14 bases. Germline CDR1 and CDR2: PRHDT and FYEKMQ (reference sequence). The CDR3 consists of 15 residues. CDR3 residues: CASSVSNPSSYEQYF. The CDR3 DNA follows: TGTGCCAGCAGCGTATCTAATCCGAGCTCCTACGAGCAGTACTTC. The whole variable domain, filled in from reference TRBV13 and TRBJ2-7, reads AAGVIQSPRHLIKEKRETATLKCYPIPRHDTVYWYQQGPGQDPQFLISFYEKMQSDKGSIPDRFSAQQFSDYHSELNMSSLELGDSALYFCASSVSNPSSYEQYFGPGTRLTVT.

CDR3 amino acids: CASSLAAEPNQPQHF. The CDR3, as DNA: TGCGCCAGCAGCTTGGCGGCGGAACCAAATCAGCCCCAGCATTTT. This chain connects TRBV5-1 to TRBJ1-5; no firm D call. V lost 0 bases to trimming and J lost 4 bases, with 11 bases between them. The CDR3 is 15 residues long. Germline V gene sequence: CDR1 SGHRS, CDR2 YFSETQ.